This entry concerns a single T cell receptor (beta chain). Its target is unknown. This sample was taken from a study of OX40 agonist ivuxolimab in advanced cancers. Overall study context: The study treated patients with ivuxolimab, an agonistic anti-OX40 (CD134) antibody. General study findings and limits: At doses 0.1 to 3.0 mg/kg, CD4+ and CD8+ clones expanded.

Per the germline V gene, CDR1 is MDHEN and CDR2 is SYDVKM. V gave up 8 bases and J gave up 0 bases; unmatched junction bases: 13. The CDR3 has 17 residues. Repertoires were generated with immunoSEQ multiplex PCR, while TCRdb's copy carries only in-frame clones and drops some. The profile covers some 98,000 clones, with 90% to 95% appearing a single time and roughly 0.31% taken by the ten largest. The TCR was taken from an adult with an advanced solid tumor such as melanoma, head and neck, liver or kidney cancer. The chain uses TRBV28 and TRBJ1-5; 7 nucleotides match TRBD1. Sequencing was performed on CD4+ or CD8+ T cells sorted from blood, taken in a trial of the OX40 agonist ivuxolimab. The CDR3 region has the DNA TGTGCCAGCTGGGGCGGGACAGCGTTTTATAGCAATCAGCCCCAGCATTTT. Its translation is CASWGGTAFYSNQPQHF.